A single sample gave rise to the 18 T cell receptor beta chains below, sequenced in a study of OX40 agonist ivuxolimab in advanced cancers. This table comes from immunoSEQ multiplex PCR, and its TCRdb copy is limited to in-frame clones, with some not included. Among some 150,000 clones listed, around nine tenths were seen once. The specimen was CD4+ or CD8+ T cells sorted from blood, collected in a trial of the OX40 agonist ivuxolimab. Every receptor here comes from an adult with an advanced solid tumor such as melanoma, head and neck, liver or kidney cancer.

V and J are TRBV27 and TRBJ2-5, with TRBD2 identical over 7 bases. The J call could be wrong; TRBJ2-7 is a better fit for the DNA end. This CDR3 is 14 amino acids long. Germline V gene sequence: CDR1 MNHEY, CDR2 SMNVEV (reference sequence). The DNA of the CDR3 is TGTGCCAGCAGTTTAAGCGGGGAGTCCTACGAGCAGTACTTC. Protein sequence: CASSLSGESYEQYF.

This chain connects TRBV5-4 to TRBJ1-2; no clear D. Germline CDR1 and CDR2: SGHNT and YYREEE (reference sequence). The V end was cut by 2 bases, the J end by 5 bases, with 10 bases between. The CDR3 totals 13 residues. The CDR3, as DNA: TGTGCCAGCAGCTTCTGGGATTCTTATGGCTACACCTTC. Translating gives CASSFWDSYGYTF.

This chain links TRBV6-6 with TRBJ1-5; no definite D call. The germline V gene has CDR1 MNHNY and CDR2 SVGAGI (reference sequence). V lost 0 bases to trimming and J lost 0 bases, with 9 bases between them. The CDR3 sequence is 16 residues long. The CDR3 sequence: CASSYSSRGSNQPQHF. CDR3 nucleotide sequence: TGTGCCAGCAGTTACTCGAGCAGAGGTAGCAATCAGCCCCAGCATTTT.

CDR3 in amino acids: CASSLGGGRRNYGYTF. CDR3 nucleotide sequence: TGTGCCAGCAGCTTAGGTGGGGGGCGCAGGAACTATGGCTACACCTTC. The V and J genes are TRBV7-9 and TRBJ1-2; tentative D call: TRBD1 (6 bases). V lost 1 base, J lost 2 bases, and 14 bases lay in between. Germline assignment: CDR1 SEHNR and CDR2 FQNEAQ (reference sequence). The CDR3 contains 16 residues. The whole variable domain, remainder taken from reference TRBV7-9 and TRBJ1-2, is DTGVSQNPRHKITKRGQNVTFRCDPISEHNRLYWYRQTLGQGPEFLTYFQNEAQLEKSRLLSDRFSAERPKGSFSTLEIQRTEQGDSAMYLCASSLGGGRRNYGYTFGSGTRLTVV.

The chain combines TRBV14 with TRBJ2-7; TRBD2 matches 8 bases. The CDR3 sequence is 16 residues long. With V trimmed by 4 bases and J by 0 bases, 8 bases remained unmatched. CDR1 SGHDN and CDR2 FVKESK come from the germline V gene. In nucleotides, the CDR3 is TGTGCCAGCAGCCCTGCGAGCGGGAGATCCTCCTACGAGCAGTACTTC. Encoded protein: CASSPASGRSSYEQYF.

This clone was detected only once. CDR3 DNA: TGTGCCAGCAGCTTAGAGTACACTGAAGCTTTCTTT. Its translation: CASSLEYTEAFF. The chain uses TRBV11-3 and TRBJ1-1; D not resolved. The CDR3 extends over 12 amino acids. V lost 0 bases to trimming and J lost 3 bases, with 2 bases between them. The germline gives CDR1 SGHNT, CDR2 YENEEA.

This chain uses TRBV7-8 with TRBJ1-5, with no clear D. CDR3 length: 18 amino acids. The V end lost 1 base, the J end lost 7 bases, and 23 bases lay between the germline ends. Per the germline V gene, CDR1 is SGHVS and CDR2 is FQNEAQ. The CDR3 DNA reads as TGTGCCAGCAGCTTAGTTATCGGGGTTCGCCAGGAGGGACAGCCCCAGCATTTT. It is translated as CASSLVIGVRQEGQPQHF. Full variable domain (outside the CDR3, taken from reference TRBV7-8 and TRBJ1-5): GAGVSQSPRYKVAKRGQDVALRCDPISGHVSLFWYQQALGQGPEFLTYFQNEAQLDKSGLPSDRFFAERPEGSVSTLKIQRTQQEDSAVYLCASSLVIGVRQEGQPQHFGDGTRLSIL.

The table lists this clone with a few counts. The V and J genes are TRBV2 and TRBJ2-1; D might be TRBD1 (6 bases). CDR3 size: 12 residues. V was shortened by 5 bases and J by 9 bases, with 11 bases between the two germline ends. Germline-derived CDR1 and CDR2 are SNHLY and FYNNEI. This CDR3 is CASSLQGTEQFF. Written as DNA, the CDR3 is TGTGCCAGCAGTTTACAGGGCACTGAGCAGTTCTTC.

The genes are TRBV27 and TRBJ1-2, with 8 bases aligning to TRBD1. CDR3 length: 14 amino acids. V dropped 7 bases and J dropped 2; count of bases not matched to a gene: 6. CDR1 MNHEY and CDR2 SMNVEV come from the germline V gene (reference sequence). The CDR3 spells CASTTDRVNYGYTF. CDR3 in DNA: TGTGCCAGCACTACGGACAGGGTAAACTATGGCTACACCTTC.

The chain links TRBV27 to TRBJ2-7; 13 nucleotides align to TRBD2. The CDR3 totals 14 residues. Germline-derived CDR1 and CDR2 are MNHEY and SMNVEV (reference sequence). V lost 3 bases, J lost 4 bases, and 0 bases stayed unmatched. The CDR3 DNA reads as TGTGCCAGCAGTTTGACTAGCGGGAGGTACGAGCAGTACTTC. Its protein is CASSLTSGRYEQYF.

The chain has TRBV27 and TRBJ1-1, with 8 bases that match TRBD1. This CDR3 is built from 14 residues. Looked up from germline, CDR1 is MNHEY and CDR2 is SMNVEV (reference sequence). Trimming at V came to 2 bases and at J to 5 bases, leaving 4 bases not matched to a gene. CDR3 DNA sequence: TGTGCCAGCAGTTTAGTCGGACAGGGAACTGAAGCTTTCTTT. It is translated as CASSLVGQGTEAFF.

The rearrangement uses TRBV7-6 and TRBJ2-2, with 8 bases identical to TRBD2. CDR1 SGHVS and CDR2 FNYEAQ come from the germline V gene. This CDR3 has 16 residues. J was trimmed by 0 bases and V by 4 bases; bases with no gene match: 4. DNA for the CDR3: TGTGCCAGCAGCTCCATTAGCGGGGCGAACACCGGGGAGCTGTTTTTT. Protein sequence: CASSSISGANTGELFF.

The sample holds one count of this clone. The rearrangement uses TRBV30 and TRBJ2-5, with 12 bases identical to TRBD2. The CDR3 runs 16 residues. The ends lost 2 bases at V and 5 bases at J; junction bases unmatched: 9. Germline-derived CDR1 and CDR2 are GTSNPN and SVGIG (reference sequence). CDR3 bases: TGTGCCTGGAGTAGTGGCCTAGCGGGAGGGAAGGAGACCCAGTACTTC. Translation gives CAWSSGLAGGKETQYF.

The chain uses TRBV11-3 and TRBJ1-5; maybe TRBD1 (5 bases). V was clipped by 1 base and J by 6 bases, with 13 bases between them. The CDR3 is 15 residues long. Germline V CDR1 and CDR2: SGHNT, YENEEA. The CDR3 here is CASSLGGVEGQPQHF. CDR3 DNA sequence: TGTGCCAGCAGCTTAGGGGGCGTAGAGGGTCAGCCCCAGCATTTT.

This rearrangement joins TRBV7-2 to TRBJ1-2; D unresolved. The CDR3 covers 13 residues. Germline V gene lookup returns CDR1 SGHTA and CDR2 FQGNSA. Trimming shortened V by 5 bases and J by 5 bases, and 12 bases separated the two germline ends. The CDR3 here is CASSKDPLYGYTF. CDR3 coding DNA: TGTGCCAGCAGCAAGGACCCCTTGTATGGCTACACCTTC.

This clone was recorded only once. V is TRBV18 and J is TRBJ1-1; a possible D gene is TRBD1 (5 bases). V lost 0 bases and J 0 bases, leaving 8 bases between the germline ends. The CDR3 is 15 amino acids. Germline CDR1 KGHSH, CDR2 LQKENI. The CDR3 loop is CASSPPQGLNTEAFF. The CDR3 bases are TGTGCCAGCTCACCACCCCAGGGACTGAACACTGAAGCTTTCTTT.

In its sample, this clone was seen a few times. The rearrangement joins TRBV19 to TRBJ2-5, with TRBD1 identical over 8 bases. The CDR3 has 12 amino acids. The ends lost 4 bases at V and 5 bases at J; junction bases unmatched: 0. Germline CDR1 and CDR2: LNHDA and SQIVND (reference sequence). As DNA, the CDR3 is TGTGCCAGTAGTAGGGACAGGGAGACCCAGTACTTC. As protein: CASSRDRETQYF.

The gene calls are TRBV5-1 and TRBJ1-1, with D possibly TRBD1 on 6 matching bases. Germline V gene sequence: CDR1 SGHRS, CDR2 YFSETQ. This CDR3 has 18 amino acids. V dropped 1 base and J dropped 7 bases, with 26 bases sitting between them. DNA of the CDR3: TGCGCCAGCAGCTTGCCGCAGGGAGAGGGCAGGGGTGGTTTTGAAGCTTTCTTT. Residues: CASSLPQGEGRGGFEAFF. Full variable domain (remainder filled in from reference TRBV5-1 and TRBJ1-1): KAGVTQTPRYLIKTRGQQVTLSCSPISGHRSVSWYQQTPGQGLQFLFEYFSETQRNKGNFPGRFSGRQFSNSRSEMNVSTLELGDSALYLCASSLPQGEGRGGFEAFFGQGTRLTVV.